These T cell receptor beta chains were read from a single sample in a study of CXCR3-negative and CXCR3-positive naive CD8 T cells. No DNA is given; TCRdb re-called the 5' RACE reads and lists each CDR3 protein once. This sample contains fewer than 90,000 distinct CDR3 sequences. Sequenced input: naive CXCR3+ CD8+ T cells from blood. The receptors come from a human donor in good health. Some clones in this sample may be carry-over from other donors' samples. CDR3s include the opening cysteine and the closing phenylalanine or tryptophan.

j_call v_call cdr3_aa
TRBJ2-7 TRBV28 CASSLVRPSYEQYF
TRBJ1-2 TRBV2 CASRGQPHYGYTF
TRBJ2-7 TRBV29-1 CSVERRGGLNEQYF
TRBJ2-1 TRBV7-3 CASSWGQGSNEQFF
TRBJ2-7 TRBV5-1 CASSLAPIYEQYF
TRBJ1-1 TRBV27 CASSLSGGSTEAFF
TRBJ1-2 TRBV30 CAWSEDVGYTF
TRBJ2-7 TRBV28 CASSLTGWYEQYF
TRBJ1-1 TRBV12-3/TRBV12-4 CASSLIFVSPEAFF
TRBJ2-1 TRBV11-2 CASSLAARGDSYNEQFF
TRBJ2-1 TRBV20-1 CSARPPGQPTLLSYNEQFF
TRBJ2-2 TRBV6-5 CASQAGAERVGELFF
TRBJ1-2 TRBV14 CASSPDSNYGYTF
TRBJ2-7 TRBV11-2 CASSPGGSPHEQYF
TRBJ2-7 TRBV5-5 CASSPWDSAYEQYF
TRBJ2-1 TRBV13 CASQGQGAHGEQFF
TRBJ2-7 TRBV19 CASSKSGYEQYF
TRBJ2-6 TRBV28 CASSMRLGRHSGANVLTF
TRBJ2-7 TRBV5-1 CASSSNESPGEQYF
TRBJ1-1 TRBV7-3 CASSLSPGGNTEAFF
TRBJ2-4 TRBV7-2 CASSLGYKATRDIQYF
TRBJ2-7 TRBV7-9 CARSSPMGRAGGPYEQYF
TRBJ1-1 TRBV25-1 CASSEYFAGVGGTEAFF
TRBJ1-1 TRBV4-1 CASSQSMGADTEAFF
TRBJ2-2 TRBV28 CAINSGGPYTNTGELFF
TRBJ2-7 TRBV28 CASSYPQTGAEQYF
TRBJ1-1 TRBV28 CASSRRGTEAFF
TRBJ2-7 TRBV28 CASTLDRPSYEQYF
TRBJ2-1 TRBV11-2 CASSLGASGGAGEQFF
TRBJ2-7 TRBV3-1 CASRDGLADIYEQYF
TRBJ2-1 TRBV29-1 CSVVGLAGYNEQFF
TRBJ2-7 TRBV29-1 CSVLIAGTSYEQYF
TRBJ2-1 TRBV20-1 CSASPSEWNEQFF
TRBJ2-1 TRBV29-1 CSVVGLSYNEQFF
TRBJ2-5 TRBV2 CASSEEWQVETQYF
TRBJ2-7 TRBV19 CASSGAARSYEQYF
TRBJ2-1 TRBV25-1 CASSEYVVSSYNEQFF
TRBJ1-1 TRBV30 CAWREMNTEAFF
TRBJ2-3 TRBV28 CASKTDSSTDTQYF
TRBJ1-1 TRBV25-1 CASSEYWPTVNTEAFF
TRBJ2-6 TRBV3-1 CASSHETGRGANVLTF
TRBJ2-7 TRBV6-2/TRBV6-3 CAINRAKTYEQYF
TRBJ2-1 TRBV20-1 CSADGTGGYNEQFF
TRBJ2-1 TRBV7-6 CASSYGRASDEQFF
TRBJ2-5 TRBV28 CASSTNLDPKQETQYF
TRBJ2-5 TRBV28 CASSLNRGRETQYF
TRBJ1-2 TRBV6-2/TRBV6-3 CASSPDRGKDGYTF
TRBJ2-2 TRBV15 CATSRDPVTGELFF
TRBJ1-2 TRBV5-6 CASSLALQSLGYTF
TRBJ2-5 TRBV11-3 CASSLSGTQETQYF
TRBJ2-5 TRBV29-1 CSVVFASGGPWGETQYF
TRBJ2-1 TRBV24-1 CATSDYTSGYNEQFF
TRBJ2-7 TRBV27 CASTTGLGSYEQYF
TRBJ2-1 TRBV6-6 CASSWRPGESYNEQFF
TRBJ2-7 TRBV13 CASSVDTQQYF
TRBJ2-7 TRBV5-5 CASSFLTGIEQYF